This T cell receptor beta chain was sequenced in a study of cytomegalovirus exposure and HLA in healthy donors. About the study: The study placed approximately 78% of its 398 genotyped donors in the Caucasian-associated ancestry cluster. Study outcomes and limitations: In a later analysis, most CMV-associated TCR beta chains appeared HLA-restricted. Later analysis placed DRB1 highest and HLA-C lowest in TCR association rates, which differed by HLA locus.

Details on this clone: Its antigen is unknown.

The trim removed 3 bases at V and 7 bases at J, leaving 6 bases unmatched. The CDR3 consists of 14 residues. Germline loops: CDR1 SNHLY, CDR2 FYNNEI. PCR involved 60 Vbeta and 13 Jbeta primers. Here immunoSEQ multiplex PCR was the method, and the copy in TCRdb shows in-frame clones only, minus some. The sample contains around 130,000 clones, 70% to 85% of which appear only once. Specimen: PBMCs. This clonotype originated in a boy aged 5-17 years in good health and CMV-seronegative. The V gene is TRBV2, the J gene TRBJ2-1; 7 nucleotides align to TRBD2. The DNA of the CDR3 is TGTGCCAGCAGTGAGAGGCAGGGAGGGAATGAGCAGTTCTTC. Its protein product is CASSERQGGNEQFF.